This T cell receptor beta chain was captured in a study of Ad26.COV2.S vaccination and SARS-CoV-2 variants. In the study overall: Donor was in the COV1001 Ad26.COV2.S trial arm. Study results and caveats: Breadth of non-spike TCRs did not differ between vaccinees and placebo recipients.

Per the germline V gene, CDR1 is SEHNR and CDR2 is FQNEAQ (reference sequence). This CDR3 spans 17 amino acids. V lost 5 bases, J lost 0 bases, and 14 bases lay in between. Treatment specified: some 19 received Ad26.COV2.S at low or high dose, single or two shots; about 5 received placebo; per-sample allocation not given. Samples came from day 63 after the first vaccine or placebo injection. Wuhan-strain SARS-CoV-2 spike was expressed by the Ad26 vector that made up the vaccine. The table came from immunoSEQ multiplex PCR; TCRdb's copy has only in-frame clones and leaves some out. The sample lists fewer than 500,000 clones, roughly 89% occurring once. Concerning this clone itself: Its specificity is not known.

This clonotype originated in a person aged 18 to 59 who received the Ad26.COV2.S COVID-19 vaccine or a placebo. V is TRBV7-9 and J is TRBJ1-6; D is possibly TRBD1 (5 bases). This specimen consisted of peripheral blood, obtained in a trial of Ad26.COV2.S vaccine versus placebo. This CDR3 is CASSPHTGSSYNSPLHF. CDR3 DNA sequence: TGTGCCAGCAGCCCTCATACAGGAAGCTCCTATAATTCACCCCTCCACTTT.